The clone carrying this T cell receptor beta chain came up many times. What it recognizes is unknown. The source of the sample is a study of identical twins. The germline CDR1 and CDR2 sequences are SQVTM and ANQGSEA. CDR3 length equals 14 residues. Trimming removed 6 bases from V and 6 bases from J; junction bases left unmatched: 8. Broader study findings: One should note that invariant MAIT and iNKT cells could partly confound zero-insertion analyses. Within cord blood, abundant beta clonotypes carried fewer insertions, but memory repertoires showed no such trend.

Template switching added a universal primer binding site, and final cDNA carried unique molecular identifiers. One entry per CDR3 protein results from TCRdb running MiXCR on the 5' RACE reads. The sample includes 450,000 or so distinct CDR3 sequences, under 20% of them seen just once. Sequencing input: naive T cells sorted from blood. The rearrangement joins TRBV29-1 to TRBJ2-2, with TRBD2 matching over 9 bases. This sequence originates from a man aged 50-59 years in good health. The CDR3 protein is CSVAWTSDAGELFF. The CDR3 DNA is TGCAGCGTCGCCTGGACTAGCGACGCCGGGGAGCTGTTTTTT.